The clone carrying this T cell receptor beta chain was counted a single time. Its antigen is undetermined. Trimming left V 4 bases short and J 5 bases short, with 19 bases between. The CDR3 extends over 16 amino acids. Germline loops: CDR1 LNHDA, CDR2 SQIVND (reference sequence). Amplification targeted TCR beta CDR3 regions from RNA transcripts. Carried out on the TCR CDR3, a first-round RT-PCR used the HTBI primer set. TCRdb re-called the multiplex PCR reads with MiXCR, one entry per CDR3 protein. The top ten hold around 47% of the sample, which has about 340,000 distinct CDR3 sequences, around a sixth seen once. The sample comes from a study of T cells in Graves' hyperthyroidism and ophthalmopathy. General study results and limits: The model forecast ophthalmopathy, anticipating it by a median roughly 6 months before onset. Most thyroid clonotypes with frequency above 0.001 were detected in blood.

Material for sequencing was blood. The chain uses TRBV19 and TRBJ2-3; D may be TRBD1 or TRBD2 (6 bases each). The sequence derives from a woman aged 50 to 60 with Graves' hyperthyroidism. The CDR3 DNA reads as TGTGCCAGTAGTAGGTCCGGGGGCGCCCGCTTAGATACGCAGTATTTT. Residues: CASSRSGGARLDTQYF.